The rows below give T cell receptor beta chains drawn from one sample of a study of blood T cell repertoires in COVID-19. Sequencing used immunoSEQ multiplex PCR; TCRdb keeps in-frame clones, though not all of them. The sample shows fewer than 450,000 clones, roughly 90% of them seen only once. The sample consisted of PBMCs or T cells enriched from blood (not recorded which). The receptors were sampled from a woman between 40 and 50 years old with acute COVID-19. CDR3s include the opening cysteine and the closing phenylalanine or tryptophan. D genes are given only for firm matches. Clone size is shown for a subset of rows, as once, few, many or a class of expanded clone.

>NA|TRBJ2-2|NA|TRBV21-1
CASSLGTSGGASRTGELFF
TGTGCCAGCAGCCTCGGGACTAGCGGGGGGGCCTCGCGCACCGGGGAGCTGTTTTTT
>NA|TRBJ2-5|TRBD2|TRBV5-4
CASSPGASGGLQETQYF
TGTGCCAGCAGCCCCGGGGCGAGCGGGGGGCTTCAAGAGACCCAGTACTTC
>once|TRBJ1-1|TRBD1|TRBV20-1
CSASHPGQAATEAFF
TGCAGTGCTAGTCACCCGGGACAGGCAGCCACTGAAGCTTTCTTT
>NA|TRBJ1-6|NA|TRBV2
CASSSRGRTEYNSPLHF
TGTGCCAGCAGCTCCCGCGGCCGGACAGAGTATAATTCACCCCTCCACTTT
>NA|TRBJ2-2|NA|TRBV6-5
CASSYQQANTGELFF
TGTGCCAGCAGTTATCAGCAGGCAAACACCGGGGAGCTGTTTTTT
>NA|TRBJ1-6|NA|TRBV27
CASCPWGLNSPLHF
TGTGCCAGCTGCCCCTGGGGGCTGAATTCACCCCTCCACTTT
>once|TRBJ2-1|TRBD2|TRBV7-6
CASSLRGTSSYNEQFF
TGTGCCAGCAGCTTACGCGGGACTAGCTCCTACAATGAGCAGTTCTTC
>NA|TRBJ2-7|NA|TRBV19
CASSPTGLSSYEQYF
TGTGCCAGTAGTCCTACAGGGTTGAGCTCCTACGAGCAGTACTTC
>NA|TRBJ2-6|NA|TRBV2
CATLTPLSGANVLTF
TGTGCCACCCTGACACCCCTCTCTGGGGCCAACGTCCTGACTTTC
>NA|TRBJ2-1|NA|TRBV6-6
CASRAGTEYNEQFF
TGTGCCAGCAGGGCGGGGACGGAATACAATGAGCAGTTCTTC
>NA|TRBJ1-1|NA|TRBV3-1/TRBV3-2
CASSQEAGGTEAFF
TGTGCCAGCAGCCAAGAGGCCGGGGGCACTGAAGCTTTCTTT
>NA|TRBJ2-4|TRBD1|TRBV5-6
CASSLEGRGLDIQYF
TGTGCCAGCAGCTTGGAGGGCAGGGGGCTGGACATTCAGTACTTC
>NA|TRBJ2-3|NA|TRBV9
CASSATVFSSVGGQYF
TGTGCCAGCAGCGCGACGGTCTTTTCTAGCGTCGGTGGGCAGTATTTT
>NA|TRBJ2-5|NA|TRBV19
CASSIRVEETQYF
TGTGCCAGTAGTATCAGGGTGGAAGAGACCCAGTACTTC
>NA|TRBJ2-7|NA|TRBV4-1
CASSQDIVTPRREQYF
TGCGCCAGCAGCCAAGATATCGTCACGCCTAGGCGCGAGCAGTACTTC